This T cell receptor beta chain was identified in a study of OX40 agonist ivuxolimab in advanced cancers. Overall study context: Each patient was given ivuxolimab into a vein every 2 weeks, at 0.01 to 10 mg/kg. Every patient in dose escalation had hepatocellular carcinoma, melanoma, renal cell or head and neck cancer. Whole-study results and caveats: CD8+ T cells (on average) carried more expanded clones than CD4+ T cells.

Profiled with immunoSEQ multiplex PCR; TCRdb holds only in-frame clones, not every one. The sample includes 55,000 to 85,000 clones, roughly 85% of them seen just once. Turning to this clone: Its antigen is undetermined.

V was cut by 4 bases and J by 2 bases, with 9 bases left in between. Germline V gene lookup returns CDR1 SGHTA and CDR2 FQGTGA. The CDR3 is 13 amino acids. This chain connects TRBV7-3 to TRBJ2-7; no reliable D call. The source is an adult with an advanced solid tumor such as melanoma, head and neck, liver or kidney cancer. The source material was CD4+ or CD8+ T cells sorted from blood, sampled in a trial of the OX40 agonist ivuxolimab. This chain's CDR3 is CASSSNPAYEQYF. Written as DNA, the CDR3 is TGTGCCAGCAGCTCGAATCCCGCCTACGAGCAGTACTTC.